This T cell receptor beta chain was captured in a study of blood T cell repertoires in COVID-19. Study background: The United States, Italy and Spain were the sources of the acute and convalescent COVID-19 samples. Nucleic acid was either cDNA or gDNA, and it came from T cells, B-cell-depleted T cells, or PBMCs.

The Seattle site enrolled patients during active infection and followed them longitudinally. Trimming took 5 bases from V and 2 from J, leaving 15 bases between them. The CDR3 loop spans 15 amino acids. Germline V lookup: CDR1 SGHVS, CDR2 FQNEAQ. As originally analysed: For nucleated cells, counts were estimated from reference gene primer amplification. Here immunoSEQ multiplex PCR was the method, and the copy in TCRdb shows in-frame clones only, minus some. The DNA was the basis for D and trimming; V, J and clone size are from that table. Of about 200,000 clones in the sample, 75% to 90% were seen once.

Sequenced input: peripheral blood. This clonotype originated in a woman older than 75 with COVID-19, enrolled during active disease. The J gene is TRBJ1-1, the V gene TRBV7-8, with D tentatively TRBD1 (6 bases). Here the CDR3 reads CASSLRDTPNTEAFF. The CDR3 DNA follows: TGTGCCAGCAGCCTAAGGGACACCCCAAACACTGAAGCTTTCTTT.